This is a list of T cell receptor beta chains from one sample in a study of blood T cell repertoires in COVID-19. Only in-frame clones appear in the TCRdb table, and some are missing; sequencing was by immunoSEQ multiplex PCR. The data hold 9,000 to 13,000 clones, with nearly 90% observed a single time. Sequencing was carried out using peripheral blood. These receptors originate from a man aged 30 to 45 with active or convalescent COVID-19. Each CDR3 is given without its conserved first and last residue. The order of the fields is J gene, V gene, D gene, CDR3 protein. A D gene is named only where the DNA matches it firmly.

>TRBJ1-1|TRBV13|-
ASRLPGGTEAF
>TRBJ1-2|TRBV5-5|-
ASSLEAGLGYT
>TRBJ1-1|TRBV10-3|-
AISDPGREAF
>TRBJ2-5|TRBV11-2|-
ASSLRETQY
>TRBJ2-2|TRBV6-1|TRBD2
ASSEGLAGTGELF
>TRBJ2-7|TRBV7-9|-
ASSFEASSEQY
>TRBJ1-4|TRBV9|-
ASSAAPGRNNEKLF
>TRBJ2-3|TRBV7-6|TRBD1
AYTWDRVADTQY
>TRBJ1-1|TRBV6-1|-
ASSELGGRGNTEAF
>TRBJ2-3|TRBV10-2|-
ASSEAGAPDTQY
>TRBJ1-5|TRBV19|-
ASSPGVSTNNQPQH
>TRBJ1-1|TRBV5-1|-
ASSLGWGEDTEAF
>TRBJ2-1|TRBV6-5|-
ASRAVGFEQF
>TRBJ1-4|TRBV6-5|-
ASSKTVTNEKLF
>TRBJ2-7|TRBV12-3/TRBV12-4|-
ASRQGGGEQY
>TRBJ1-5|TRBV16|-
ASSQEGTAQGNQPQH